Below, 22 T cell receptor beta chains from the same sample are listed, as sequenced in a study of T cell clones after liver transplantation. Measured with immunoSEQ multiplex PCR; TCRdb has only the in-frame clones, and not every one. The profile shows around 110,000 clones, just over 90% of them singletons. The source material was CD4+ T cells from blood, sampled 12 months after liver transplant. These receptors originate from a human patient who received a liver transplant. Among the T cells, some may be from the graft donor.

The chain recombines TRBV2 with TRBJ1-5; D call uncertain. The CDR3 runs 14 residues. The ends were cut back, 5 bases at V and 3 bases at J, with 11 bases in the middle. Per the germline V gene, CDR1 is SNHLY and CDR2 is FYNNEI. The CDR3 reads CASSFGNNNQPQHF. CDR3 DNA sequence: TGTGCCAGCAGTTTCGGGAACAACAATCAGCCCCAGCATTTT.

The rearrangement uses TRBV7-2 and TRBJ1-2, with a possible D match to TRBD1 (6 bases). Trimming removed 1 base at V and 7 bases at J, with 16 bases between. The CDR3 has 15 residues. Germline V gene lookup returns CDR1 SGHTA and CDR2 FQGNSA. The CDR3 loop is CASSLGGALSIGYTF. CDR3 nucleotide sequence: TGTGCCAGCAGCTTAGGGGGGGCGCTCTCGATTGGCTACACCTTC.

This clone was counted a single time. The DNA for the CDR3 is TGCGCCAGCAGCTCCACGACAGGGACCAACTATGGCTACACCTTC. It codes for CASSSTTGTNYGYTF. The J gene is TRBJ1-2, the V gene TRBV5-1; 7 bases agree with TRBD1. The CDR3 totals 15 residues. Germline V gene sequence: CDR1 SGHRS, CDR2 YFSETQ. V trimming: 3 bases; J trimming: 2 bases; junction bases outside the gene matches: 7.

The chain uses TRBV5-6 and TRBJ2-5; the match to TRBD1 covers 9 bases. Germline V CDR1 and CDR2: SGHDT, YYEEEE. The V and J ends lost 4 bases and 0 bases, in that order; junction bases with no gene match: 7. The CDR3 loop spans 16 amino acids. The DNA for the CDR3 is TGTGCCAGCAGCGCAACAGGGGGCCTATACCAAGAGACCCAGTACTTC. Amino acid sequence: CASSATGGLYQETQYF.

The gene calls are TRBV7-2 and TRBJ2-5; D is unresolved. This CDR3 has 13 amino acids. Trimming took 5 bases from V and 5 from J, leaving 12 bases between them. From germline, CDR1 is SGHTA and CDR2 FQGNSA. DNA for the CDR3: TGTGCCAGCAGCCAAAGTTGGGCGGAGACCCAGTACTTC. Encoded protein: CASSQSWAETQYF.

V is TRBV6-1 and J is TRBJ1-1; possible D gene TRBD1, 5 bases. The CDR3 is 13 amino acids. V was trimmed by 3 bases and J by 8 bases, leaving 13 bases between them. The germline CDR1 and CDR2 sequences are MNHNS and SASEGT. In DNA form, the CDR3 reads TGTGCCAGCAGTGAGGGACGCCGAGAAGAAGCTTTCTTT. Amino acids: CASSEGRREEAFF.

The rearrangement joins TRBV12-1 to TRBJ2-7; TRBD2 was called by the table and not checked on the DNA. TRBV12-1 represents a pseudogene. The length of the CDR3 is 16 residues. CDR3 nucleotides: TGTGCCAGCAGCTTTAATCGAGTAGCGGGAGTAGGCGAGCAGTACTTC. Translation: CASSFNRVAGVGEQYF.

A note on this clone: Mismatch with germline at one junction end may stem from a read error. V is TRBV7-7 and J is TRBJ2-3, with 8 bases fitting TRBD2. The CDR3 runs to 15 residues. The germline V gene encodes CDR1 SSHAT and CDR2 FNYEAQ (reference sequence). The CDR3 here is CASSRSTSGSDTQYF. CDR3 coding DNA: TGTGCTAGCAGCAGAAGTACTAGCGGTTCAGATACGCAGTATTTT.

The V and J genes are TRBV7-6 and TRBJ1-1; 8 nucleotides align to TRBD1. The V gene's germline CDR1 is SGHVS and CDR2 FNYEAQ. The J segment lost 2 bases and the V segment lost 6 bases, leaving 5 bases of the junction unmatched. The CDR3 is made up of 14 amino acids. CDR3 DNA sequence: TGTGCCAGCAGTTCGGGACAGGCTAACACTGAAGCTTTCTTT. Translated, it gives CASSSGQANTEAFF.

In its sample, this clone was seen once. The chain combines TRBV19 with TRBJ1-6; TRBD1 aligns across 7 bases. V dropped 6 bases and J dropped 7; count of bases not matched to a gene: 3. The CDR3 runs 13 residues. The germline CDR1 and CDR2 sequences are LNHDA and SQIVND (reference sequence). The CDR3 bases are TGTGCCAGTAGAACAGGGGAAAATTCACCCCTCCACTTT. As protein: CASRTGENSPLHF.

The rearrangement joins TRBV6-4 to TRBJ2-2, with 11 nucleotides matching TRBD2. This CDR3 contains 16 residues. In germline, CDR1 is MRHNA, CDR2 SNTAGT. The trim removed 4 bases at V and 2 bases at J, leaving 3 bases unmatched. The CDR3 sequence: CASSVLAGVNTGELFF. The CDR3 nucleotides read TGTGCCAGCAGTGTACTAGCGGGAGTTAACACCGGGGAGCTGTTTTTT.

V and J are TRBV29-1 and TRBJ1-1; 8 bases match TRBD1. Germline-derived CDR1 and CDR2 are SQVTM and ANQGSEA. V gave up 4 bases and J gave up 5 bases; unmatched junction bases: 15. The CDR3 spans 16 residues. CDR3 amino acids: CSVVRQGAIPQTEAFF. The CDR3 bases are TGCAGCGTTGTGCGGCAGGGGGCGATCCCTCAGACTGAAGCTTTCTTT.

This clone was counted a few times. As DNA, the CDR3 is TGTGCCAGCAGTTACCCCGGATCCTATGGCTACACCTTC. It translates to CASSYPGSYGYTF. The V and J genes are TRBV6-5 and TRBJ1-2; no clear D. Trimming cost V 2 bases and J 4 bases, with 8 bases left between them. The CDR3 length is 13 residues. In germline, CDR1 is MNHEY, CDR2 SVGAGI.

The chain recombines TRBV9 with TRBJ2-7; the D gene is possibly TRBD1 (7 bases). The CDR3 runs 14 residues. Germline V gene sequence: CDR1 SGDLS, CDR2 YYNGEE. Trimming left V 4 bases short and J 2 bases short, with 13 bases between. CDR3 amino acids: CASSPGRGAYEQYF. As DNA, the CDR3 is TGTGCCAGCAGCCCGGGCAGGGGGGCCTACGAGCAGTACTTC.

The V call is TRBV2, the J call TRBJ2-3, with D perhaps given as TRBD1 or TRBD2 (6 bases each). CDR1 SNHLY and CDR2 FYNNEI come from the germline V gene. The CDR3 contains 13 residues. Trimming stripped 7 bases from V and 4 bases from J, with 12 bases between. CDR3 DNA sequence: TGTGCCAGCAAGGGGGAGGTCTCAGATACGCAGTATTTT. This gives the protein CASKGEVSDTQYF. Variable domain in full (rest from reference TRBV2 and TRBJ2-3): EPEVTQTPSHQVTQMGQEVILRCVPISNHLYFYWYRQILGQKVEFLVSFYNNEISEKSEIFDDQFSVERPDGSNFTLKIRSTKLEDSAMYFCASKGEVSDTQYFGPGTRLTVL.

A single count supports this clone. The chain links TRBV5-4 to TRBJ2-4, with 15 nucleotides matching TRBD2. The ends lost 4 bases at V and 3 bases at J; junction bases unmatched: 11. Germline V gene sequence: CDR1 SGHNT, CDR2 YYREEE (reference sequence). The CDR3 loop spans 19 amino acids. CDR3 sequence: CASSPPGLAGGGDKNIQYF. DNA of the CDR3: TGTGCCAGCAGCCCCCCGGGACTAGCGGGAGGAGGGGACAAAAACATTCAGTACTTC.

The genes are TRBV7-8 and TRBJ1-1, with D unclear. Trimming took off 1 base at V and 5 bases at J, with 11 bases between the two ends. The length of the CDR3 is 14 residues. Per germline, CDR1 SGHVS and CDR2 FQNEAQ. CDR3: CASSLVRAETEAFF. DNA for the CDR3: TGTGCCAGCAGCTTAGTAAGGGCCGAGACTGAAGCTTTCTTT.

This clone was seen only once. The chain has TRBV5-1 and TRBJ2-1, with D possibly matching TRBD2 (6 bases). Per the germline V gene, CDR1 is SGHRS and CDR2 is YFSETQ. The CDR3 spans 14 residues. Trimming stripped 9 bases from V and 0 bases from J, with 13 bases between. CDR3: CATKATSSYNEQFF. For the CDR3, the DNA is TGCGCCACCAAGGCGACTAGCTCCTACAATGAGCAGTTCTTC.

This chain links TRBV5-1 with TRBJ1-4, with D perhaps matching TRBD1 (5 bases). The CDR3 is made up of 16 amino acids. Germline V gene lookup returns CDR1 SGHRS and CDR2 YFSETQ. The V and J ends lost 4 bases and 3 bases respectively, with 16 bases between them. In DNA form, the CDR3 reads TGCGCCAGCAGCAAAAGACGGGGCCACTCTAATGAAAAACTGTTTTTT. Protein product: CASSKRRGHSNEKLFF.

DNA for the CDR3: TGTGCCAGCTCACCACCGTATCCGGGAGGGTTGAATGAGCAGTTCTTC. It specifies CASSPPYPGGLNEQFF. The genes are TRBV18 and TRBJ2-1, with TRBD2 identical over 8 bases. V dropped 0 bases and J dropped 7; count of bases not matched to a gene: 8. Per germline, CDR1 KGHSH and CDR2 LQKENI. CDR3 length: 16 amino acids. Variable domain in full (rest from reference TRBV18 and TRBJ2-1): NAGVMQNPRHLVRRRGQEARLRCSPMKGHSHVYWYRQLPEEGLKFMVYLQKENIIDESGMPKERFSAEFPKEGPSILRIQQVVRGDSAAYFCASSPPYPGGLNEQFFGPGTRLTVL.

The chain has TRBV29-1 and TRBJ2-7; TRBD1 matches at 9 bases. This CDR3 contains 14 residues. Germline CDR1 reads SQVTM; CDR2 reads ANQGSEA. V trimming: 4 bases; J trimming: 3 bases; junction bases outside the gene matches: 7. CDR3: CSVAADRGHYEQYF. The CDR3 nucleotides are TGCAGCGTTGCGGCGGACAGGGGCCACTACGAGCAGTACTTC.

The chain uses TRBV2 and TRBJ2-5; the match to TRBD1 covers 8 bases. V was pared by 3 bases and J by 4 bases, with 7 bases of the junction left unmatched. Germline V lookup: CDR1 SNHLY, CDR2 FYNNEI. The CDR3 spans 15 residues. DNA of the CDR3: TGTGCCAGCAGTGAGGATGAGACAGGGGCAGAGACCCAGTACTTC. Translated, it gives CASSEDETGAETQYF.